This T cell receptor (beta chain) was obtained from a study of lymphopenia after photon versus proton radiotherapy. Overall study results and limits: After the lymphocyte nadir, photon-treated repertoires showed oligoclonal expansion, especially of CD8+ Temra cells. Only patients who died were analyzed for survival; proton advantage is unproven.

Libraries were prepared by immunoSEQ multiplex PCR; TCRdb keeps only in-frame clonotypes and omits some of them. Of more than 5,500 clones listed, 70% to 85% are singletons. Points on this clone: Its antigen is currently unknown.

V was trimmed by 5 bases and J by 2 bases, leaving 19 bases between them. The CDR3 contains 17 residues. From germline, CDR1 is SGHNT and CDR2 YENEEA. The V gene is TRBV11-3, the J gene TRBJ1-3; D remains ambiguous. The TCR sequence derives from a man aged 25 to 40 with gastric cancer. The sequencing here drew on peripheral blood, taken from a patient treated with photon-based radiotherapy. The chain's CDR3 is CASSPTGEGRAGNTIYF. The CDR3 DNA is TGTGCCAGCAGCCCGACCGGGGAGGGTAGAGCTGGAAACACCATATATTTT.